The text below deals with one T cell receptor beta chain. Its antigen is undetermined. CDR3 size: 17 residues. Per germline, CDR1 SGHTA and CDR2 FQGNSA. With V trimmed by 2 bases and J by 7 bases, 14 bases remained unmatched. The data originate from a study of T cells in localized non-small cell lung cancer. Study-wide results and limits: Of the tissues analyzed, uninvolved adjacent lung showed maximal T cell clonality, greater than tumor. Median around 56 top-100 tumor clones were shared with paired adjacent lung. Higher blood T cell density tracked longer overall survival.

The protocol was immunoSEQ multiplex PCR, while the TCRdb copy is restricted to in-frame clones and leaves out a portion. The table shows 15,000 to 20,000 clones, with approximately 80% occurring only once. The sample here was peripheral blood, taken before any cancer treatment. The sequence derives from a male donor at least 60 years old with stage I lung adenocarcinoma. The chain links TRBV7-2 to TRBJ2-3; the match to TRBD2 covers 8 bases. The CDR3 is CASSLWVIAGRSHTQYF. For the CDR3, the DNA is TGTGCCAGCAGCTTATGGGTCATAGCGGGACGTTCTCATACGCAGTATTTT.